The 20 T cell receptor beta chains below all came from one sample that was sequenced in a study of blood T cell repertoires in COVID-19. Using immunoSEQ multiplex PCR, the repertoire was profiled, and TCRdb retains in-frame clones only, with some absent. In the table there are about 220,000 clones, under 90% of which are singletons. Sequenced material: PBMCs or T cells enriched from blood (not recorded which). Source of these receptors: a woman aged 55-75 years who had recovered from COVID-19.

CDR3: CASSLDTGNYGYTF. CDR3 bases: TGTGCCAGCAGCTTAGACACGGGTAACTATGGCTACACCTTC. This rearrangement joins TRBV7-2 to TRBJ1-2; no reliable D call. Germline V CDR1 and CDR2: SGHTA, FQGNSA. Trimming removed 1 base at V and 1 base at J, with 7 bases between. The length of the CDR3 is 14 residues.

The chain joins TRBV10-3 to TRBJ2-1; 14 nucleotides line up with TRBD2. From germline, CDR1 is ENHRY and CDR2 SYGVKD. J gave up 4 bases and V 5 bases, and 7 bases lay outside the gene matches. This CDR3 contains 17 residues. The CDR3 region has the DNA TGTGCCATCAGTCCCGGGACTAGCGGGGGATTATACAATGAGCAGTTCTTC. It is translated as CAISPGTSGGLYNEQFF.

This clone was picked up a small number of times. For the CDR3, the DNA is TGCGCCAGCAGTGAGTCGGTGGCACCCAACAACTATGGCTACACCTTC. Protein product: CASSESVAPNNYGYTF. The rearrangement uses TRBV10-1 and TRBJ1-2; no definite D call. Germline assignment: CDR1 WNHNN and CDR2 SYGVQD (reference sequence). Trimming stripped 0 bases from V and 2 bases from J, with 13 bases between. The CDR3 spans 16 residues.

V and J are TRBV4-2 and TRBJ1-1; 7 positions match TRBD1. Germline-derived CDR1 and CDR2 are LGHNA and YNFKEQ. The CDR3 is 15 residues long. V shed 0 bases, J shed 1 base, and the junction held 2 bases outside the gene matches. The CDR3 DNA reads TGTGCCAGCAGCCAAGAGGGGACAGCGAACACTGAAGCTTTCTTT. It yields the protein CASSQEGTANTEAFF.

In this sample, this clone turned up a few times. V and J are TRBV12-3 or TRBV12-4 and TRBJ1-4; D gene ambiguous. With 5 bases removed from V and 12 bases from J, the gap between germline ends came to 10 bases. CDR3 length: 11 residues. The CDR3 nucleotides are TGTGCCAGCAGTAGCGGGAGGGAACTGTTTTTT. Its translation: CASSSGRELFF.

The genes are TRBV6-6 and TRBJ1-6, with D possibly matching TRBD1 (6 bases). The germline V and J ends were trimmed by 0 bases and 8 bases, with 8 bases remaining between them. CDR3 size: 14 residues. CDR1 is MNHNY, CDR2 SVGAGI, per germline (reference sequence). CDR3 sequence: CASSYSPGDSPLHF. The CDR3 DNA reads as TGTGCCAGCAGTTACTCGCCAGGGGATTCACCCCTCCACTTT.

The gene calls are TRBV6-1 and TRBJ1-5; 7 nucleotides match TRBD1. The V gene end was trimmed by 2 bases and the J gene end by 2 bases; junction bases not matched to a gene: 3. Germline CDR1 is MNHNS and CDR2 is SASEGT. The CDR3 spans 15 residues. CDR3 bases: TGTGCCAGCAGTGAATACAGGGGAGGCAATCAGCCCCAGCATTTT. Residues: CASSEYRGGNQPQHF.

The chain links TRBV2 to TRBJ2-3, with D perhaps matching TRBD2 (5 bases). CDR3 length: 16 amino acids. V lost 6 bases, J lost 4 bases, and 20 bases lay in between. From germline, CDR1 is SNHLY and CDR2 FYNNEI. Written as DNA, the CDR3 is TGTGCCAGCAGCGACGGACTGGCATCCACGGCAGATACGCAGTATTTT. The encoded protein is CASSDGLASTADTQYF. The full variable domain, in which reference TRBV2 and TRBJ2-3 provide the parts outside the CDR3, is EPEVTQTPSHQVTQMGQEVILRCVPISNHLYFYWYRQILGQKVEFLVSFYNNEISEKSEIFDDQFSVERPDGSNFTLKIRSTKLEDSAMYFCASSDGLASTADTQYFGPGTRLTVL.

The V gene is TRBV11-2, the J gene TRBJ2-5; D perhaps matches TRBD1 (6 bases). In germline, CDR1 is SGHAT, CDR2 FQNNGV. Trimming shortened V by 1 base and J by 4 bases, and 13 bases separated the two germline ends. This CDR3 spans 15 amino acids. CDR3 amino acids: CASSLAPQGGETQYF. The CDR3 DNA reads as TGTGCCAGCAGCTTAGCCCCTCAAGGGGGAGAGACCCAGTACTTC.

The rearrangement links TRBV7-9 to TRBJ2-7; 10 bases are shared with TRBD2. The CDR3 consists of 15 residues. CDR1 SEHNR and CDR2 FQNEAQ come from the germline V gene (reference sequence). Losses at the gene ends were 5 bases for V and 2 bases for J; bases not matched to a gene: 6. The CDR3 reads CASSRVAGGTYEQYF. The CDR3 bases are TGTGCCAGCAGCCGAGTAGCGGGAGGCACCTACGAGCAGTACTTC.

V gene TRBV7-8 combines with J gene TRBJ1-6, with 7 bases identical to TRBD1. Per germline, CDR1 SGHVS and CDR2 FQNEAQ. Trimming took 5 bases from V and 10 from J; bases not matched to a gene: 14. CDR3 size: 16 residues. The CDR3 loop is CASSRPGTDLGSPLHF. CDR3 sequence (DNA): TGTGCCAGCAGCAGACCCGGGACAGACCTGGGATCACCCCTCCACTTT.

This chain uses TRBV11-1 with TRBJ2-7; 8 bases align to TRBD1. V lost 1 base to trimming and J lost 2 bases; unmatched junction nucleotides: 4. The V gene's germline CDR1 is SGHAT and CDR2 FQDESV (reference sequence). The CDR3 totals 15 residues. In nucleotides, the CDR3 is TGTGCCAGCAGCTTAGTTGGGACAGGAACCTACGAGCAGTACTTC. The encoded protein is CASSLVGTGTYEQYF.

This clone was counted a single time. The genes are TRBV19 and TRBJ2-7, with 9 bases fitting TRBD1. The CDR3 consists of 15 residues. Trimming cost V 5 bases and J 6 bases; bases outside gene matches: 11. The V gene's germline CDR1 is LNHDA and CDR2 SQIVND (reference sequence). The chain's CDR3 is CASSDPGQGLVEQYF. For the CDR3, the DNA is TGTGCCAGTAGTGATCCGGGACAGGGCCTAGTCGAGCAGTACTTC.

This clone was seen a single time. The chain employs TRBV3-1 (or the pseudogene TRBV3-2) and TRBJ2-3; tentatively, D is TRBD2 (5 bases). CDR1 and CDR2 from the germline V gene are LGHDT and YNNKEL (reference sequence). V lost 2 bases, J lost 4 bases, and 7 bases lay in between. The CDR3 runs to 13 residues. CDR3 nucleotides: TGTGCCAGCAGCCAAATGGGAGCAGATACGCAGTATTTT. It specifies CASSQMGADTQYF.

The chain carries TRBV2 and TRBJ2-5, with 7 bases that match TRBD2. V was clipped by 11 bases and J by 5 bases; unmatched bases: 8. This CDR3 has 12 residues. Germline loops: CDR1 SNHLY, CDR2 FYNNEI. The CDR3 bases are TGTGCCGTTACGGGGGGAGGTGAGACCCAGTACTTC. Its protein is CAVTGGGETQYF.

This chain joins TRBV27 and TRBJ2-7, with 11 bases that match TRBD1. Trimming at V came to 3 bases and at J to 4 bases, leaving 2 bases not matched to a gene. CDR1 is MNHEY and CDR2 is SMNVEV in the germline V gene (reference sequence). This CDR3 contains 14 residues. DNA of the CDR3: TGTGCCAGCAGTTTTTGGGACAGGGGGTACGAGCAGTACTTC. This codes for CASSFWDRGYEQYF.

The chain couples TRBV11-1 to TRBJ2-5; weak D call: TRBD2 (5 bases). Trimming removed 3 bases from V and 0 bases from J, with 8 bases in between. This CDR3 contains 14 residues. CDR1 and CDR2 (germline): SGHAT, FQDESV (reference sequence). CDR3 sequence: CASSFRGYQETQYF. The CDR3 DNA reads as TGTGCCAGCAGCTTCCGCGGGTACCAAGAGACCCAGTACTTC.

The CDR3 DNA sequence: TGTGCCAGCAGTGAAGCGCGGGATCCTGGAAACACCATATATTTT. Translation gives CASSEARDPGNTIYF. V is TRBV6-1 and J is TRBJ1-3; D is ambiguous. Germline V gene sequence: CDR1 MNHNS, CDR2 SASEGT. V gave up 0 bases and J gave up 2 bases, with 8 bases separating them. The CDR3 has 15 amino acids.

Comments on this clone: Relative to the germline gene, one junction end is altered; a read error may explain this. CDR3 protein: CASSQDGVGRF. Written as DNA, the CDR3 is TGTGCCAGCAGCCAGGATGGGGTGGGGCGCTTC. This chain links TRBV3-1 (or the pseudogene TRBV3-2) with TRBJ2-7; D is possibly TRBD1 (5 bases). Per germline, CDR1 LGHDT and CDR2 YNNKEL (reference sequence). This CDR3 comprises 11 residues.

As DNA, the CDR3 is TGTGCTAGCGGGTACGGGAGCCCGAATGAGCAGTTCTTC. Encoded protein: CASGYGSPNEQFF. This chain links TRBV12-5 with TRBJ2-1; possible D gene TRBD2, 6 bases. The germline V gene encodes CDR1 LGHNT and CDR2 FRNRAP. The CDR3 contains 13 residues. Trimming pared 9 bases from V and 7 bases from J, leaving 16 bases between.